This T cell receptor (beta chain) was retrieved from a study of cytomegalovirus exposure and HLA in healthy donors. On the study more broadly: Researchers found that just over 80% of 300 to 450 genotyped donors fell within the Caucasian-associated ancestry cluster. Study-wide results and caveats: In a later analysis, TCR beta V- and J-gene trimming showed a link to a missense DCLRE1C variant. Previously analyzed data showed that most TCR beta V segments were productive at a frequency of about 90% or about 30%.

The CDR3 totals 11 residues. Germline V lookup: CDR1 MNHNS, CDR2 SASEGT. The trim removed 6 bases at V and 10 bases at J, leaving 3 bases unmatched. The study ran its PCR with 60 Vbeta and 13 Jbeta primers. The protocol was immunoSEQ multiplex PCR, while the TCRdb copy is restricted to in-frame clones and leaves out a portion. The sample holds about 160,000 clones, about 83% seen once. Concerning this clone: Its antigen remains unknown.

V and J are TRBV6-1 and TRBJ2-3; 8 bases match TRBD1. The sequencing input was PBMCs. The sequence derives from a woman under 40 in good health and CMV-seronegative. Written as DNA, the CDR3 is TGTGCCAGCAGCCCAGGGGGCGCGCAGTATTTT. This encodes CASSPGGAQYF.